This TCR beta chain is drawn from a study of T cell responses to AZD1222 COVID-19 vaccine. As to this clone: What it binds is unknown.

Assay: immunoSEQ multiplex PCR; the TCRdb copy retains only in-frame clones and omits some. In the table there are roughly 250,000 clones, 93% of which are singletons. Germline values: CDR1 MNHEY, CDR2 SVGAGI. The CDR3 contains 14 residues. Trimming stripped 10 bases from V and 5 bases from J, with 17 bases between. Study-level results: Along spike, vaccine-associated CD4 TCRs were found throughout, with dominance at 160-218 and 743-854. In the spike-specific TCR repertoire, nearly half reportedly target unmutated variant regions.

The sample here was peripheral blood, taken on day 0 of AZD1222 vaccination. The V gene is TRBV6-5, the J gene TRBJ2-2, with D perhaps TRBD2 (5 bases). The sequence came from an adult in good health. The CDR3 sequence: CATKEASTTGELFF. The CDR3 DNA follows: TGTGCCACCAAGGAGGCCAGTACTACCGGGGAGCTGTTTTTT.